This TCR beta chain was recovered during a study of blood T cell repertoires in COVID-19. Study details: The study drew acute and convalescent COVID-19 samples from the United States, Italy and Spain. T cells, B-cell-depleted T cells, or PBMCs supplied cDNA or gDNA.

Source study methods: For nucleated cells, counts were estimated from reference gene primer amplification. Sequencing was performed with immunoSEQ multiplex PCR; in TCRdb, only in-frame clones are kept and a portion is missing. V and J calls and clone size come straight from that table; D and trimming were deduced from the DNA. The data contain over 150,000 clones, 88% of them singletons. The sample holds one count of this clone. The TCR comes from a man aged 45-65 years who had recovered from COVID-19. Sequences were obtained from peripheral blood.

The CDR3 spells CASSSTGGADYGYTF. The CDR3 DNA sequence: TGTGCCAGCAGCTCCACAGGGGGCGCGGACTATGGCTACACCTTC. The chain carries TRBV7-2 and TRBJ1-2; 9 bases are a match to TRBD1. This CDR3 has 15 amino acids. CDR1 is SGHTA, CDR2 FQGNSA, per germline. The V segment lost 4 bases and the J segment 3 bases; nucleotides outside the gene matches: 6.